These 28 T cell receptor beta chains were sequenced from one sample in a study of blood T cell repertoires in COVID-19. Profiling relied on immunoSEQ multiplex PCR, and the TCRdb table lists in-frame clones only, not all of them. The data show about 20,000 clones, approximately 88% seen once. The specimen sequenced was peripheral blood. The receptors shown here come from a human donor in a cohort sampled during active COVID-19.

This clone appeared a single time. V is TRBV5-1 and J is TRBJ2-7; 10 bases match TRBD1. This CDR3 contains 15 residues. V shed 2 bases and J 6 bases; nucleotides not matched to a gene: 8. Germline V gives CDR1 SGHRS, CDR2 YFSETQ. CDR3 coding DNA: TGCGCCAGCAGCTTAAAACCGGGACAGGGGATCGAGCAGTACTTC. Its translation is CASSLKPGQGIEQYF.

V is TRBV19 and J is TRBJ1-5, with D maybe TRBD1 (6 bases). CDR3 length equals 13 residues. Germline-derived CDR1 and CDR2 are LNHDA and SQIVND (reference sequence). V was cut by 5 bases and J by 7 bases, with 12 bases left in between. The CDR3 DNA sequence: TGTGCCAGTAGTTGGGACATGAGACAGCCCCAGCATTTT. Its protein is CASSWDMRQPQHF.

CDR3 DNA sequence: TGTGCCAGTAGTATGGGACTAGCGGGACACAATGAGCAGTTCTTC. This translates into CASSMGLAGHNEQFF. The V call is TRBV19, the J call TRBJ2-1; TRBD2 matches 13 bases. The CDR3 is made up of 15 amino acids. Germline V gene lookup returns CDR1 LNHDA and CDR2 SQIVND (reference sequence). The V and J ends lost 3 bases and 5 bases, in that order; junction bases with no gene match: 1.

V gene TRBV2 combines with J gene TRBJ1-1; TRBD1 might be the D (5 bases). CDR3 length equals 14 residues. V was pared by 6 bases and J by 2 bases, with 13 bases between. Germline V gene lookup returns CDR1 SNHLY and CDR2 FYNNEI. CDR3 DNA: TGTGCCAGCAGACAGGCAGGAGCTAACACTGAAGCTTTCTTT. Amino acid sequence: CASRQAGANTEAFF.

The chain uses TRBV7-9 and TRBJ2-1, with D perhaps matching TRBD2 (6 bases). Germline values: CDR1 SEHNR, CDR2 FQNEAQ (reference sequence). This CDR3 region has 15 residues. The V end was cut by 5 bases, the J end by 2 bases, with 13 bases between. In DNA, the CDR3 is TGTGCCAGCAGCCCTCCCGGGAGCGCCTACAATGAGCAGTTCTTC. Its translation: CASSPPGSAYNEQFF.

This chain uses TRBV11-2 with TRBJ1-1; D is possibly TRBD1 (6 bases). With 4 bases removed from V and 3 bases from J, the gap between germline ends came to 15 bases. The length of the CDR3 is 15 residues. Germline CDR1 is SGHAT and CDR2 is FQNNGV. CDR3 coding DNA: TGTGCCAGCAGCTCCCCGGACAGCCCTGACACTGAAGCTTTCTTT. It is translated as CASSSPDSPDTEAFF.

CDR3 sequence (DNA): TGTGCCAGCAGCGGGGGAAGCTCCTATAATTCACCCCTCCACTTT. Encoded protein: CASSGGSSYNSPLHF. The rearrangement uses TRBV28 and TRBJ1-6, with D perhaps matching TRBD1 (5 bases). CDR3 size: 15 residues. Germline CDR1 reads MDHEN; CDR2 reads SYDVKM. The V end lost 6 bases, the J end lost 0 bases, and 9 bases lay between the germline ends.

This sequence joins TRBV29-1 and TRBJ2-2, with D possibly being TRBD2 (6 bases). V lost 8 bases to trimming and J lost 2 bases, with 24 bases between them. This CDR3 comprises 17 residues. The germline V gene encodes CDR1 SQVTM and CDR2 ANQGSEA. The CDR3 DNA is TGCAGCTTCTGTTGGAGGGGCACTCACCTTAACACCGGGGAGCTGTTTTTT. Its protein product is CSFCWRGTHLNTGELFF.

The gene calls are TRBV3-1 (or the pseudogene TRBV3-2) and TRBJ2-2; D remains ambiguous. CDR3 length: 12 residues. The germline V gene has CDR1 LGHDT and CDR2 YNNKEL (reference sequence). V was cut by 4 bases and J by 4 bases, with 4 bases left in between. CDR3 DNA sequence: TGTGCCAGCAGCCCCCGCACCGGGGAGCTGTTTTTT. This encodes CASSPRTGELFF.

The chain has TRBV2 and TRBJ1-5, with a weak D call TRBD1 (5 bases). CDR3 length: 12 residues. V was shortened by 9 bases and J by 4 bases, with 10 bases between the two germline ends. Germline assignment: CDR1 SNHLY and CDR2 FYNNEI. CDR3 region: CASGAGNQPQHF. CDR3 nucleotides: TGTGCCAGTGGTGCAGGGAATCAGCCCCAGCATTTT.

The chain employs TRBV21-1 and TRBJ1-2; TRBD1, the D gene given by the table, was not confirmed from the DNA. TRBV21-1 is a pseudogene. The CDR3 runs 17 residues. The CDR3 spells CASSKEGGMTGWLGYTF. Written as DNA, the CDR3 is TGTGCCAGCAGCAAAGAGGGGGGAATGACAGGGTGGCTTGGCTACACCTTC.

This chain links TRBV6-6 with TRBJ1-2; a possible D gene is TRBD1 (5 bases). The length of the CDR3 is 14 residues. V lost 6 bases and J lost 6, with 17 bases in between. Germline V CDR1 and CDR2: MNHNY, SVGAGI (reference sequence). The CDR3 region is CASRRQAEGDGYTF. The CDR3 DNA reads TGTGCCAGCAGGCGCCAGGCAGAAGGGGATGGCTACACCTTC.

CDR3 in DNA: TGTGCCAGCAGTTTCCGAGGGGCGGAGGGTGGCTACACCTTC. This codes for CASSFRGAEGGYTF. V is TRBV27 and J is TRBJ1-2; D might be TRBD1 (5 bases). The CDR3 totals 14 residues. Germline CDR1 reads MNHEY; CDR2 reads SMNVEV (reference sequence). Trimming removed 3 bases from V and 7 bases from J, with 15 bases in between.

The chain combines TRBV10-1 with TRBJ2-3, with 10 bases identical to TRBD2. V gave up 6 bases and J gave up 2 bases; unmatched junction bases: 5. This CDR3 is built from 15 residues. Germline V gene lookup returns CDR1 WNHNN and CDR2 SYGVQD (reference sequence). Here the CDR3 DNA reads TGCGCCAGCAGCCCCGGGACTAGCGACACAGATACGCAGTATTTT. Translated, it gives CASSPGTSDTDTQYF.

The rearrangement uses TRBV5-1 and TRBJ2-7; 7 nucleotides match TRBD1. This CDR3 contains 14 residues. The germline CDR1 and CDR2 sequences are SGHRS and YFSETQ. V dropped 0 bases and J dropped 6; count of bases not matched to a gene: 6. CDR3 bases: TGCGCCAGCAGCTTGGCACAGGGGTGGGGCGAGCAGTACTTC. This encodes CASSLAQGWGEQYF.

The rearrangement links TRBV13 to TRBJ2-3; 8 bases are a match to TRBD2. CDR3 length: 18 amino acids. V dropped 5 bases and J dropped 2; count of bases not matched to a gene: 15. In germline, CDR1 is PRHDT, CDR2 FYEKMQ (reference sequence). The DNA of the CDR3 is TGTGCCAGCAGCCATTCCAGCGGGAGAGGTTGGGACACAGATACGCAGTATTTT. Amino acids: CASSHSSGRGWDTDTQYF.

The chain employs TRBV7-9 and TRBJ2-5; D gene unclear. Germline V gene sequence: CDR1 SEHNR, CDR2 FQNEAQ (reference sequence). CDR3 size: 12 residues. V was pared by 2 bases and J by 1 base, with 2 bases between. CDR3 DNA: TGTGCCAGCAGCTTACGCCAAGAGACCCAGTACTTC. Translation gives CASSLRQETQYF.

V usage is TRBV6-1 and J usage is TRBJ1-1; 9 bases align to TRBD1. From germline, CDR1 is MNHNS and CDR2 SASEGT. The V segment lost 3 bases and the J segment 2 bases; nucleotides outside the gene matches: 4. The CDR3 totals 15 residues. CDR3 sequence: CASSDPTGGNTEAFF. Here the CDR3 DNA reads TGTGCCAGCAGTGACCCTACAGGGGGCAACACTGAAGCTTTCTTT.

V gene TRBV4-1 combines with J gene TRBJ1-2; D perhaps matches TRBD1 (6 bases). V lost 0 bases and J lost 3, with 20 bases in between. CDR1 is MGHRA and CDR2 is YSYEKL in the germline V gene. The CDR3 is made up of 18 amino acids. The CDR3: CASSQEPGHQGWDYGYTF. Here the CDR3 DNA reads TGCGCCAGCAGCCAAGAGCCGGGACACCAGGGGTGGGACTATGGCTACACCTTC.

This chain connects TRBV9 to TRBJ2-7, with 8 positions matching TRBD1. The CDR3 extends over 16 amino acids. Germline lookup yields CDR1 SGDLS and CDR2 YYNGEE. V lost 4 bases and J lost 5; bases outside the gene matches: 14. This chain's CDR3 is CASSRAISTGEDEQYF. The CDR3 DNA reads TGTGCCAGCAGCCGCGCCATTTCGACAGGGGAGGACGAGCAGTACTTC.

The chain is built from TRBV3-1 (or the pseudogene TRBV3-2) and TRBJ2-1; 15 positions agree with TRBD2. V lost 7 bases to trimming and J lost 4 bases; unmatched junction nucleotides: 2. The V gene's germline CDR1 is LGHDT and CDR2 YNNKEL (reference sequence). The CDR3 is 15 residues long. The CDR3 spells CASTGLAGGYNEQFF. The CDR3 DNA reads as TGTGCCAGCACCGGACTAGCGGGAGGGTACAATGAGCAGTTCTTC.

J is TRBJ1-5 and V is TRBV2, with TRBD1 as a possible D gene (6 bases). This CDR3 comprises 13 residues. V was pared by 7 bases and J by 4 bases, with 11 bases between. Germline V CDR1 and CDR2: SNHLY, FYNNEI. In DNA form, the CDR3 reads TGTGCCAGCATGTCACAGGGAAATCAGCCCCAGCATTTT. Amino acids: CASMSQGNQPQHF.

This chain connects TRBV9 to TRBJ1-5; D remains ambiguous. The ends were cut back, 5 bases at V and 4 bases at J, with 16 bases in the middle. The CDR3 runs to 15 residues. Germline V gives CDR1 SGDLS, CDR2 YYNGEE. The DNA for the CDR3 is TGTGCCAGCAGTCCTGGTGAGGTGAGGAATCAGCCCCAGCATTTT. It translates to CASSPGEVRNQPQHF.

The rearrangement uses TRBV6-5 and TRBJ2-3; D call uncertain. V was cut by 0 bases and J by 4 bases, with 11 bases left in between. CDR3 length: 15 amino acids. The germline gives CDR1 MNHEY, CDR2 SVGAGI. CDR3: CASSYSRTRADTQYF. CDR3 in DNA: TGTGCCAGCAGTTACTCCCGTACCCGCGCAGATACGCAGTATTTT.

The sample holds one count of this clone. J is TRBJ1-2 and V is TRBV28, with D possibly being TRBD1 (6 bases). CDR3 size: 17 residues. Germline CDR1 and CDR2: MDHEN and SYDVKM. The V end was cut by 2 bases, the J end by 2 bases, with 18 bases between. The CDR3 spells CASSLSGSQGRNYGYTF. The CDR3 DNA reads TGTGCCAGCAGTTTAAGTGGTTCACAGGGCCGAAACTATGGCTACACCTTC.

This clone was found a few times. V gene TRBV30 combines with J gene TRBJ2-2; tentative D call: TRBD2 (5 bases). The V and J ends lost 5 bases and 0 bases respectively, with 10 bases between them. Germline loops: CDR1 GTSNPN, CDR2 SVGIG (reference sequence). The CDR3 covers 14 residues. The CDR3 loop is CAWALAANTGELFF. The CDR3 DNA is TGTGCCTGGGCGCTAGCTGCGAACACCGGGGAGCTGTTTTTT.

V usage is TRBV29-1 and J usage is TRBJ2-5; D may be TRBD2 (7 bases). Trimming stripped 4 bases from V and 4 bases from J, with 16 bases between. CDR1 is SQVTM and CDR2 is ANQGSEA in the germline V gene. The CDR3 contains 14 residues. The CDR3: CSVAFRGARETQYF. CDR3 bases: TGCAGCGTTGCCTTCCGGGGGGCGAGAGAGACCCAGTACTTC.

This clone was counted only a few times. Written as DNA, the CDR3 is TGTGCCTGGAGTGTACGGAGTCTCCAAGGTAGGAATGAGCAGTTCTTC. Its translation is CAWSVRSLQGRNEQFF. The gene calls are TRBV30 and TRBJ2-1; D unclear. Germline V CDR1 and CDR2: GTSNPN, SVGIG (reference sequence). The V end lost 0 bases, the J end lost 7 bases, and 19 bases lay between the germline ends. This CDR3 spans 16 amino acids.